This TCR beta chain was sequenced for a study of PD-1 blockade in classical Hodgkin lymphoma. Notes on the study in general: By C4D1 there was a significant rise in CD4+ TCR diversity but not in CD8+ TCR diversity. Newly diagnosed patients reportedly trailed healthy donors in baseline TCR diversity. Baseline diversity was lower in partial responders and progressors than complete responders.

Each and every patient relapsed after autologous stem cell transplantation, and patients got differing brentuximab vedotin exposure. Complete response, partial response or progressive disease constituted the best responses recorded. The protocol was immunoSEQ multiplex PCR, while the TCRdb copy is restricted to in-frame clones and leaves out a portion. The sample has about 30,000 clones, roughly 70% seen once. To note about this clone: Its antigen is currently unknown.

CDR3 length equals 15 residues. V lost 6 bases to trimming and J lost 4 bases; unmatched junction nucleotides: 8. Germline V gene lookup returns CDR1 MDHEN and CDR2 SYDVKM. The clonotype comes from a human donor with classical Hodgkin lymphoma. The rearrangement uses TRBV28 and TRBJ2-1, with 8 bases fitting TRBD2. This sample comprised peripheral blood mononuclear cells (PBMCs), obtained before the second cycle of nivolumab. CDR3 in DNA: TGTGCCAGCAGCCCGGCGGTAGCGGGGTACAATGAGCAGTTCTTC. It encodes CASSPAVAGYNEQFF.